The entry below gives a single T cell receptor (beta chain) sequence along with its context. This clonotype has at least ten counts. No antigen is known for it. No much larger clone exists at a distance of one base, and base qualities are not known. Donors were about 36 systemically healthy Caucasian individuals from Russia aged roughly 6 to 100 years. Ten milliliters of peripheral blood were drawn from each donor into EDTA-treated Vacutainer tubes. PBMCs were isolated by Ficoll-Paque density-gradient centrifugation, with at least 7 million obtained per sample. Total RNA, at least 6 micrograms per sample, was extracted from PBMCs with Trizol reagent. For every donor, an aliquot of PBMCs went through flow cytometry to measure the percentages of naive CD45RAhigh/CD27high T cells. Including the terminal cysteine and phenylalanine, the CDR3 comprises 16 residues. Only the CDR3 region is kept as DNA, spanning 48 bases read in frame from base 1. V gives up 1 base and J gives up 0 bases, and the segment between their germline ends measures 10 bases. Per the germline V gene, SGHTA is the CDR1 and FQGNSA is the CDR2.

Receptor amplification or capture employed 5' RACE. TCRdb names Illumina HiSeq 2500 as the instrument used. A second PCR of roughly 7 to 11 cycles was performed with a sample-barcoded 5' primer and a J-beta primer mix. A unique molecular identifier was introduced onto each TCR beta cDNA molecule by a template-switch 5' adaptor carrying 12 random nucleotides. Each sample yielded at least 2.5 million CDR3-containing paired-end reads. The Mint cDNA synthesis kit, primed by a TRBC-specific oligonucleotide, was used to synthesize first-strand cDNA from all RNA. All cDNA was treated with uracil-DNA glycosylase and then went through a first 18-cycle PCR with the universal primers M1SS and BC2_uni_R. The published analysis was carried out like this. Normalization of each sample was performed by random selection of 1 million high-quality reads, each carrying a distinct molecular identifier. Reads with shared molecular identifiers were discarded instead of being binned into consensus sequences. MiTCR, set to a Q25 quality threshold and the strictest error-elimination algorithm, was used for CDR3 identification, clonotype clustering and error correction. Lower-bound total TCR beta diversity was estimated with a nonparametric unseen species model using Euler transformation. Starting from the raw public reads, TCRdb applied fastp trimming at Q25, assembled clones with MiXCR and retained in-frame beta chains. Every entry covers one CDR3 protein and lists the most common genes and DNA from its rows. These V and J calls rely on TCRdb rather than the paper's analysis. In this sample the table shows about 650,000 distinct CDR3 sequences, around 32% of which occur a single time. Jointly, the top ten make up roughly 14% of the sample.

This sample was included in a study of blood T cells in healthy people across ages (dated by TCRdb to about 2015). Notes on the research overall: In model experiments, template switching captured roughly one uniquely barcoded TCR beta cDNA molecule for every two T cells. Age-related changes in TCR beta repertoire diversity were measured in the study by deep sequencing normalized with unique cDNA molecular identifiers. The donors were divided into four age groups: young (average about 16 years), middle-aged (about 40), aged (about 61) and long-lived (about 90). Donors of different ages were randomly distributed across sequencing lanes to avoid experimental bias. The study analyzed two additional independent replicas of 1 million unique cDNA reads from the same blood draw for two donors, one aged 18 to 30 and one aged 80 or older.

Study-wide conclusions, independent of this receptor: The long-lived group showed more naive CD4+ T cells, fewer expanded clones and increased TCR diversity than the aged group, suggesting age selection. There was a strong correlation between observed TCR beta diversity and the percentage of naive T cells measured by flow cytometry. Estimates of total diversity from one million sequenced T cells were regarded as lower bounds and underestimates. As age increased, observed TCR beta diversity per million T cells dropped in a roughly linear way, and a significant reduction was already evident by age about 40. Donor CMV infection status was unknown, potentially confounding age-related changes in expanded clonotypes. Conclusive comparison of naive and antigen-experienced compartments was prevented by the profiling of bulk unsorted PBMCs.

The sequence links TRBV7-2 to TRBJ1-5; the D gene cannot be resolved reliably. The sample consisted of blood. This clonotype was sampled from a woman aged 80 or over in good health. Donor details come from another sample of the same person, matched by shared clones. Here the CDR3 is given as CASSLDPTYSNQPQHF. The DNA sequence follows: TGTGCCAGCAGCTTAGACCCGACATATAGCAATCAGCCCCAGCATTTT.